These 12 T cell receptor beta chains were all obtained from the same sample, sequenced in a study of technical replicates of blood from a handful of donors. Profiling relied on immunoSEQ multiplex PCR, and the TCRdb table lists in-frame clones only, not all of them. The profile shows approximately 59,000 clones, approximately 86% of them singletons. The sample comprised PBMCs. These receptors all come from a human donor in good health. Some clones in this sample may be carry-over from other donors' samples.

The chain employs TRBV7-2 and TRBJ2-1; 7 nucleotides agree with TRBD2. Germline V CDR1 and CDR2: SGHTA, FQGNSA. The CDR3 has 13 amino acids. Trimming at V came to 10 bases and at J to 6 bases, leaving 9 bases not matched to a gene. The CDR3 DNA reads TGTGCCACACGAACGCTAGCGGCCAATGAGCAGTTCTTC. This gives the protein CATRTLAANEQFF.

The V and J genes are TRBV11-2 and TRBJ2-7; TRBD2 aligns across 11 bases. After removal of 5 bases from V and 3 bases from J, the junction contained 6 bases not matched to a gene. Germline V gene sequence: CDR1 SGHAT, CDR2 FQNNGV. The CDR3 covers 15 residues. CDR3 sequence: CASSPGTSGFYEQYF. As DNA, the CDR3 is TGTGCCAGCAGCCCAGGGACTAGCGGCTTCTACGAGCAGTACTTC.

The chain carries TRBV6-1 and TRBJ2-1, with a tentative D call TRBD1 (5 bases). CDR3 size: 16 residues. With 2 bases removed from V and 2 bases from J, the gap between germline ends came to 13 bases. Germline values: CDR1 MNHNS, CDR2 SASEGT. Written as DNA, the CDR3 is TGTGCCAGCAGTGAACTGGATCAGGGTGCCTACAATGAGCAGTTCTTC. This gives the protein CASSELDQGAYNEQFF.

V gene TRBV5-1 combines with J gene TRBJ2-1; 7 bases are shared with TRBD2. Germline V lookup: CDR1 SGHRS, CDR2 YFSETQ. V shed 3 bases and J 3 bases; nucleotides not matched to a gene: 9. This CDR3 has 16 residues. The CDR3 bases are TGCGCCAGCAGCTCGCGTTTGGGCGGGGGCTACAATGAGCAGTTCTTC. This translates into CASSSRLGGGYNEQFF.

This clone was seen once. This chain uses TRBV27 with TRBJ2-2, with D perhaps TRBD2 (5 bases). The CDR3 totals 16 residues. Germline V gene data show CDR1 as MNHEY and CDR2 as SMNVEV (reference sequence). The ends were cut back, 0 bases at V and 1 base at J, with 9 bases in the middle. CDR3 DNA: TGTGCCAGCAGTTTATCTCGAGGAGGGAACACCGGGGAGCTGTTTTTT. Translation gives CASSLSRGGNTGELFF.

V gene TRBV19 combines with J gene TRBJ2-1; 8 bases map to TRBD2. This CDR3 is built from 16 residues. Germline V gene sequence: CDR1 LNHDA, CDR2 SQIVND (reference sequence). The V segment lost 3 bases and the J segment 5 bases; nucleotides outside the gene matches: 9. The CDR3 sequence is CASSIPSLAENNEQFF. CDR3 bases: TGTGCCAGTAGTATTCCCTCACTAGCGGAAAACAATGAGCAGTTCTTC.

A note on this clone: A much larger clone sits a single nucleotide away, making a read error possible. In the same sample, other DNA sequences code for this CDR3. This chain links TRBV5-1 with TRBJ2-1; 8 nucleotides align to TRBD2. The V gene's germline CDR1 is SGHRS and CDR2 YFSETQ. This CDR3 has 14 residues. Trimming at V came to 4 bases and at J to 2 bases, leaving 2 bases not matched to a gene. The CDR3 nucleotides are TGCGCCAGCAGCGGTAGCGGGGCCTACAATGAGCAGTTCTTC. Translated, it gives CASSGSGAYNEQFF.

The V and J genes are TRBV18 and TRBJ2-5; D possibly corresponds to TRBD2 (6 bases). CDR3 size: 14 residues. Germline V gene lookup returns CDR1 KGHSH and CDR2 LQKENI. The V and J ends lost 9 bases and 0 bases respectively, with 14 bases between them. The CDR3 nucleotides are TGTGCCAGTTCTCGACTAGGCTACCAAGAGACCCAGTACTTC. Protein: CASSRLGYQETQYF. The full variable domain, in which reference TRBV18 and TRBJ2-5 provide the parts outside the CDR3, is NAGVMQNPRHLVRRRGQEARLRCSPMKGHSHVYWYRQLPEEGLKFMVYLQKENIIDESGMPKERFSAEFPKEGPSILRIQQVVRGDSAAYFCASSRLGYQETQYFGPGTRLLVL.

The sample holds one count of this clone. The chain joins TRBV7-3 to TRBJ2-5, with D possibly TRBD2 on 7 matching bases. V lost 3 bases and J 4 bases, leaving 9 bases between the germline ends. This CDR3 is 13 amino acids long. Germline CDR1 is SGHTA and CDR2 is FQGTGA. The DNA of the CDR3 is TGTGCCAGCAGCTTCGGGGGGCCAGAGACCCAGTACTTC. Translating it yields CASSFGGPETQYF.

The gene calls are TRBV2 and TRBJ1-4; D not resolved. The length of the CDR3 is 15 residues. Germline CDR1 and CDR2: SNHLY and FYNNEI. V lost 8 bases and J 5 bases, leaving 18 bases between the germline ends. CDR3 in amino acids: CASGQTGMANEKLFF. The CDR3 DNA follows: TGTGCCAGCGGCCAGACCGGGATGGCCAATGAAAAACTGTTTTTT.

The V and J genes are TRBV18 and TRBJ2-7, with D perhaps TRBD1 (5 bases). The V gene lost 6 bases and the J gene lost 3 bases, with 15 bases spanning the gap. Germline values: CDR1 KGHSH, CDR2 LQKENI. CDR3 length: 14 residues. CDR3 sequence reads: CASSDSAIGYEQYF. The CDR3 region has the DNA TGTGCCAGCTCTGACAGTGCCATAGGCTACGAGCAGTACTTC.

The V gene is TRBV9, the J gene TRBJ2-3; 8 nucleotides agree with TRBD2. Per germline, CDR1 SGDLS and CDR2 YYNGEE. V shed 4 bases, J shed 6 bases, and the junction held 4 bases outside the gene matches. CDR3 size: 13 residues. CDR3 loop: CASSITSGDTQYF. The CDR3 coding sequence is TGTGCCAGCAGCATTACTAGCGGTGATACGCAGTATTTT.